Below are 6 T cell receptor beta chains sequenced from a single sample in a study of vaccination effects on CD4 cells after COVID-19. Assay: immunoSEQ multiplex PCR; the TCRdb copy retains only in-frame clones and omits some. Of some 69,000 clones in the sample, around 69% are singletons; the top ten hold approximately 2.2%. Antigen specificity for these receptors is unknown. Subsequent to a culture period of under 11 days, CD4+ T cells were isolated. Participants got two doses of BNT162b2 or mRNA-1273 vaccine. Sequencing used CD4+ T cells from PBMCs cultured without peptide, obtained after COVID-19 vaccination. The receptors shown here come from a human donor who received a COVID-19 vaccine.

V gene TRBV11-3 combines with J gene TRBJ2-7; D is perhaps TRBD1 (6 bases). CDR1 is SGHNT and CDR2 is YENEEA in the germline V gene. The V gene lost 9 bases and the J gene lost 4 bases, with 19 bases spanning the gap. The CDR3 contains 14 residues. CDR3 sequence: CASSPGHFIYEQYV. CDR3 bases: TGTGCCAGTTCCCCGGGACACTTCATTTACGAGCAGTACGTC.

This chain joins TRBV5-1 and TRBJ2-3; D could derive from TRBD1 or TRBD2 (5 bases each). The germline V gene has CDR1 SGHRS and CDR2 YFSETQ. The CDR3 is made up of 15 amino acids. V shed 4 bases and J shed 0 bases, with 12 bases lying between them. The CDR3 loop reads CASSGTWDSTDTQYF. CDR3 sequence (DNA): TGCGCCAGCAGCGGGACGTGGGACAGCACAGATACGCAGTATTTT.

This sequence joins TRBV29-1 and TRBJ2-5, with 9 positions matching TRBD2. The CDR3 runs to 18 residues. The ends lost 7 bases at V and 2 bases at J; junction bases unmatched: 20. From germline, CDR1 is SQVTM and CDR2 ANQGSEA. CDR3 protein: CSDPGQLISGGTQETQYF. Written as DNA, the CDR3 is TGCAGCGACCCAGGACAGCTGATTAGCGGGGGTACACAAGAGACCCAGTACTTC.

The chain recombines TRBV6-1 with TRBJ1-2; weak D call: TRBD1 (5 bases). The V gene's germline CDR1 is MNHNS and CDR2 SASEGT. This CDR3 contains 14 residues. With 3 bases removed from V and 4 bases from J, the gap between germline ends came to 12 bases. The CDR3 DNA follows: TGTGCCAGCAGTGAGTCTGGGGACCTCTATGGCTACACCTTC. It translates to CASSESGDLYGYTF.

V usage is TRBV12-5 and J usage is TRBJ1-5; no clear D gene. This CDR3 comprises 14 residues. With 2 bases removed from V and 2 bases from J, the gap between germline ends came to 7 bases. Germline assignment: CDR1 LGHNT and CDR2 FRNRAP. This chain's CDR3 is CASGLTGGNQPQHF. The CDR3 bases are TGTGCTAGTGGTTTGACCGGGGGCAATCAGCCCCAGCATTTT.

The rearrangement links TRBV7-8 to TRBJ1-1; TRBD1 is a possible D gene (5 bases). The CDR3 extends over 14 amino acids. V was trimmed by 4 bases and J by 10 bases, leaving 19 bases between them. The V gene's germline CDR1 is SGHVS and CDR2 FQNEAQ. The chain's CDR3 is CASSWGGGQAAAFF. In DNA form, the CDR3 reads TGTGCCAGCAGCTGGGGCGGGGGTCAGGCGGCAGCTTTCTTT.